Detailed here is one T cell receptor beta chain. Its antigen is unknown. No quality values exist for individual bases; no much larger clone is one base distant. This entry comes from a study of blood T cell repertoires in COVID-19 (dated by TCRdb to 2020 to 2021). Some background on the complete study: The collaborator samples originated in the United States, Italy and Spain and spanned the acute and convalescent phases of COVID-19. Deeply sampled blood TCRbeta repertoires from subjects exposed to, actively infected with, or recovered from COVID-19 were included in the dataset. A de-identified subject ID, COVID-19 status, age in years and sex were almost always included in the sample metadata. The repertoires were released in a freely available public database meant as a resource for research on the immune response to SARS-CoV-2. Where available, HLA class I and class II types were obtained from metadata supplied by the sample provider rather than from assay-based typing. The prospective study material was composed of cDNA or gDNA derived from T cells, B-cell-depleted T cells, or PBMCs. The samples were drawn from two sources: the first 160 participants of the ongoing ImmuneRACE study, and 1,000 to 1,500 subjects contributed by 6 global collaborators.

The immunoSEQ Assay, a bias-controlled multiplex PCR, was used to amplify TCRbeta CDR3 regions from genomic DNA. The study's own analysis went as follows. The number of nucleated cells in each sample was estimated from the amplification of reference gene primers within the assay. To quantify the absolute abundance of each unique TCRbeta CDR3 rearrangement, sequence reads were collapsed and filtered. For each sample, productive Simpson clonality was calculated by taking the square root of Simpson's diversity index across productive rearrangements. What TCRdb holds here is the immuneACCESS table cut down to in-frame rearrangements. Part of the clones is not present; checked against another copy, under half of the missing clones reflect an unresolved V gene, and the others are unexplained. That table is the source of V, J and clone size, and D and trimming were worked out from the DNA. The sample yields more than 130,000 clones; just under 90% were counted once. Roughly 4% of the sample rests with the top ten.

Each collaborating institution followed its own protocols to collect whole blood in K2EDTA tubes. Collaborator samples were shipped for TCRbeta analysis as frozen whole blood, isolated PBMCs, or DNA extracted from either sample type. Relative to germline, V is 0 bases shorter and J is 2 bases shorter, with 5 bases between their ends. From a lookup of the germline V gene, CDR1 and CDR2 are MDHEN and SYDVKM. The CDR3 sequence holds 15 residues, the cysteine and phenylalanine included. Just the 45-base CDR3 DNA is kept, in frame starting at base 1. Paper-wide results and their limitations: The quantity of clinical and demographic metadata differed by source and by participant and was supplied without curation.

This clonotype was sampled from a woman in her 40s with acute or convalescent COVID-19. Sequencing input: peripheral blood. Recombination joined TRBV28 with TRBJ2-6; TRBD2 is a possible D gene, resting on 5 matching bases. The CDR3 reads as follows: CASSLWRAGANVLTF. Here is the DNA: TGTGCCAGCAGTTTATGGCGGGCTGGGGCCAACGTCCTGACTTTC. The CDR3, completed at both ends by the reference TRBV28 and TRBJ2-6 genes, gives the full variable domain DVKVTQSSRYLVKRTGEKVFLECVQDMDHENMFWYRQDPGLGLRLIYFSYDVKMKEKGDIPEGYSVSREKKERFSLILESASTNQTSMYLCASSLWRAGANVLTFGAGSRLTVL.